A single sample gave rise to the 9 T cell receptor beta chains below, sequenced in a study of blood T cells in healthy people across ages (dated by TCRdb to about 2015). The library was produced with 5' RACE. TCRdb names Illumina HiSeq 2500 as the instrument used. A second roughly 7 to 11 cycle PCR used a sample-barcoded 5' primer and a J-beta primer mix. TCRdb reprocessed the public reads (quality trimming at Q25 with fastp, clone calling with MiXCR) and kept in-frame beta chains. Every entry covers one CDR3 protein and lists the most common genes and DNA from its rows. The table for this sample lists about 750,000 distinct CDR3 sequences; roughly 50% of them were counted only once. The ten largest clones capture 40% to 50% of the sample. Sequencing was performed on blood. The receptors were sampled from a man older than 75 in good health.

The V and J genes are TRBV5-6 and TRBJ1-2, with D unclear. Germline-derived CDR1 and CDR2 are SGHDT and YYEEEE. This CDR3 comprises 16 residues. V was shortened by 0 bases and J by 0 bases, with 12 bases between the two germline ends. The CDR3 protein is CASSLGGFVTNYGYTF. For the CDR3, the DNA is TGTGCCAGCAGCTTGGGAGGGTTTGTTACTAACTATGGCTACACCTTC.

The rearrangement joins TRBV29-1 to TRBJ1-1, with 9 positions matching TRBD1. J lost 4 bases, V lost 6 bases, and 3 bases had no gene match. This CDR3 has 12 residues. CDR1 and CDR2 from the germline V gene are SQVTM and ANQGSEA. CDR3 bases: TGCAGCGTCTCGACAGGGGGCACTGAAGCTTTCTTT. Protein product: CSVSTGGTEAFF.

This clonotype has a handful of counts. The V gene is TRBV4-1, the J gene TRBJ2-6; D gene uncertain. Deletions cut 6 bases from V and 0 bases from J, with 12 bases between. Per the germline V gene, CDR1 is MGHRA and CDR2 is YSYEKL. The CDR3 is 16 residues long. CDR3 region: CASRNEGISGANVLTF. The CDR3 DNA follows: TGCGCCAGCAGAAATGAAGGGATCTCTGGGGCCAACGTCCTGACTTTC.

The chain links TRBV18 to TRBJ2-5; D not resolved. Germline loops: CDR1 KGHSH, CDR2 LQKENI. This CDR3 region has 16 residues. The V end lost 2 bases, the J end lost 11 bases, and 24 bases lay between the germline ends. This CDR3 reads CASSPGVTPGTDEQYF. CDR3 sequence (DNA): TGTGCCAGCTCACCAGGGGTGACTCCCGGTACAGATGAGCAGTACTTC. Using reference TRBV18 and TRBJ2-5 for the parts outside the CDR3, the full variable domain is NAGVMQNPRHLVRRRGQEARLRCSPMKGHSHVYWYRQLPEEGLKFMVYLQKENIIDESGMPKERFSAEFPKEGPSILRIQQVVRGDSAAYFCASSPGVTPGTDEQYFGPGTRLLVL.

The V and J genes are TRBV20-1 and TRBJ1-2; perhaps TRBD1 as D (6 bases). Germline CDR1 is DFQATT and CDR2 is SNEGSKA (reference sequence). V dropped 4 bases and J dropped 0 bases, with 15 bases sitting between them. The CDR3 length is 15 residues. DNA of the CDR3: TGCAGTGCTATTCGGGGGGCACAAACTAACTATGGCTACACCTTC. Translated, it gives CSAIRGAQTNYGYTF.

This clonotype was seen repeatedly, ten times or more. The chain carries TRBV5-1 and TRBJ2-7, with no clear D. Germline V gene data show CDR1 as SGHRS and CDR2 as YFSETQ. The CDR3 has 13 amino acids. Trimming pared 5 bases from V and 3 bases from J, leaving 12 bases between. The CDR3 reads CASSPQVDYEQYF. CDR3 DNA: TGCGCCAGCAGTCCCCAGGTGGACTACGAGCAGTACTTC.

The chain combines TRBV20-1 with TRBJ2-7; 14 bases align to TRBD2. V gave up 5 bases and J gave up 3 bases; unmatched junction bases: 12. The V gene's germline CDR1 is DFQATT and CDR2 SNEGSKA (reference sequence). The CDR3 spans 17 residues. The CDR3: CSALGLAGGRGGYEQYF. Written as DNA, the CDR3 is TGCAGTGCTCTCGGACTAGCGGGAGGAAGAGGGGGCTACGAGCAGTACTTC.

This clonotype was detected a few times. The chain has TRBV28 and TRBJ2-7; the match to TRBD2 covers 12 bases. The CDR3 runs to 18 residues. Trimming took 7 bases from V and 3 from J; bases not matched to a gene: 16. The germline V gene has CDR1 MDHEN and CDR2 SYDVKM. The CDR3 nucleotides read TGTGCCAGCAAACCGGGACACCGACTAGCGGGAGTCCACTACGAGCAGTACTTC. Translated: CASKPGHRLAGVHYEQYF.

This clonotype has a handful of counts. The rearrangement links TRBV29-1 to TRBJ2-5; 7 positions agree with TRBD1. Germline CDR1 SQVTM, CDR2 ANQGSEA. The junction had 6 bases not matched to a gene; V was cut back by 4 bases and J by 1 base. This CDR3 spans 14 amino acids. The CDR3 protein is CSVVRGQIQETQYF. The CDR3 DNA reads as TGCAGCGTTGTTCGGGGACAGATCCAAGAGACCCAGTACTTC.